Sequencing of this T cell receptor (beta chain) was carried out in a study of CD8 T cells in ankylosing spondylitis. The germline V gene has CDR1 MNHNY and CDR2 SVGAGI (reference sequence). The CDR3 covers 15 residues. Germline trimming cut 6 bases from V and 5 bases from J; bases unmatched to any gene: 9. Overall study findings and caveats: For ankylosing spondylitis blood, a TCR beta motif of about 8 highly homologous variants appeared characteristic. Significantly higher representation of disease-linked clones was reported for matched ankylosing spondylitis synovial fluid. A CD8+ phenotype characterized the disease-linked clones, which were relatively rare in peripheral blood.

TCRdb re-derived calls from the 5' RACE reads in MiXCR, one entry per CDR3 protein. The sample has 24,000 or so distinct CDR3 sequences, under 15% seen once. This clonotype was observed at least ten times. Its antigen is unidentified. The sequence was obtained from a male donor with ankylosing spondylitis or in good health (not recorded which). The chain is built from TRBV6-6 and TRBJ1-4; 7 nucleotides match TRBD1. Source material: blood. The CDR3 is CASRTTGVGNEKLFF. CDR3 nucleotides: TGTGCCAGCAGAACCACAGGGGTGGGGAATGAAAAACTGTTTTTT.